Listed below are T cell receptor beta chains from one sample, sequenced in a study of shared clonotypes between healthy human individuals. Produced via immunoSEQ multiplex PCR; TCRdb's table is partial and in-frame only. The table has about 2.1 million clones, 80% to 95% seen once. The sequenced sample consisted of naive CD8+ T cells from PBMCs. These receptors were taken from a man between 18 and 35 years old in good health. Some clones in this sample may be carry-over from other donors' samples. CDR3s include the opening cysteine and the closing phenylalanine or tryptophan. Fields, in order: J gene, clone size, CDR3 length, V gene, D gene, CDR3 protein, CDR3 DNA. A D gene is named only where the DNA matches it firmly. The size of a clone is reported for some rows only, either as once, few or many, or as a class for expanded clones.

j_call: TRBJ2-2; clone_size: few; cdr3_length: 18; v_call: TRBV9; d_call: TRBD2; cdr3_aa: CASSAETLAGLLSGELFF; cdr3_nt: TGTGCCAGCAGCGCGGAGACACTAGCGGGGCTATTATCCGGGGAGCTGTTTTTT
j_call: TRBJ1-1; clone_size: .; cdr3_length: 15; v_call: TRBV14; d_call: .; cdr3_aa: CASSQDGGLNTEAFF; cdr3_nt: TGTGCCAGCAGCCAAGATGGGGGACTAAACACTGAAGCTTTCTTT
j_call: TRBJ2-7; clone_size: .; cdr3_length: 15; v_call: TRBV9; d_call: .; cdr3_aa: CASSVTTEGSYEQYF; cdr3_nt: TGTGCCAGCAGCGTTACGACGGAGGGTTCCTACGAGCAGTACTTC
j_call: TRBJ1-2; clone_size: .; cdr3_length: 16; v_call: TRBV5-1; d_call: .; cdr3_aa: CASSLDVQGPLYGYTF; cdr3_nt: TGCGCCAGCAGCTTGGACGTTCAGGGGCCCCTATATGGCTACACCTTC
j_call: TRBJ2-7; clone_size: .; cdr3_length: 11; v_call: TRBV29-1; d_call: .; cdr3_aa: CSVVRANEQYF; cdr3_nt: TGCAGCGTTGTCAGGGCCAACGAGCAGTACTTC
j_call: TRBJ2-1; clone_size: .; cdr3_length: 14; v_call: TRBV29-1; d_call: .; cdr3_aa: CSVDGRARMNEQFF; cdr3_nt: TGCAGCGTTGATGGGCGAGCTAGGATGAATGAGCAGTTCTTC
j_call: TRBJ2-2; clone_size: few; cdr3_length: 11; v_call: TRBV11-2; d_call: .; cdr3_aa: CASSFPGELFF; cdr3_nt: TGTGCCAGCAGCTTTCCCGGGGAGCTGTTTTTT
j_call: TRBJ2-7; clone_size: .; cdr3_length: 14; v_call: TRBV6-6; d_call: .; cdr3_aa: CASSYGQGGYEQYF; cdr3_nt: TGTGCCAGCAGTTATGGGCAGGGGGGCTACGAGCAGTACTTC
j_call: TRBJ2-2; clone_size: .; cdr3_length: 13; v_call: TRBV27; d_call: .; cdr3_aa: CASAVGNTGELFF; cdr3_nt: TGTGCCAGCGCGGTGGGCAACACCGGGGAGCTGTTTTTT
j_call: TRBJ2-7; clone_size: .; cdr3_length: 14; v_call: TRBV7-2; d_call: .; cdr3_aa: CASSLRLDSYEQYF; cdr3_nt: TGTGCCAGCAGCTTAAGACTAGACTCCTACGAGCAGTACTTC
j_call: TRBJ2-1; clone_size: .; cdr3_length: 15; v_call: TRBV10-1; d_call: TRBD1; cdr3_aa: CASSDPDRVENEQFF; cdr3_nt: TGCGCCAGCAGTGATCCCGACAGGGTGGAAAATGAGCAGTTCTTC
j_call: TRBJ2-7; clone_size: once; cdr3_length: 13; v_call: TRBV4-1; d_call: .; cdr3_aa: CASGLQGSFEQYF; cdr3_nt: TGCGCCAGCGGCCTACAGGGTTCGTTCGAGCAGTACTTC
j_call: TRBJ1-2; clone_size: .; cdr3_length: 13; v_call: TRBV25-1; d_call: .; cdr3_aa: CASSEQGNYGYTF; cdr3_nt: TGTGCCAGCAGTGAACAGGGGAACTATGGCTACACCTTC
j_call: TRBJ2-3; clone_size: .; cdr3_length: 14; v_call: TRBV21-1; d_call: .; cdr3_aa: CASSITPSTDTQYF; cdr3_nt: TGTGCCAGCAGCATAACACCTAGCACAGATACGCAGTATTTT
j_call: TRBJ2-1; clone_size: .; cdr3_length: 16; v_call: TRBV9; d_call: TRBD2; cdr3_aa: CASSPLRLAGGYEQFF; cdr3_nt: TGTGCCAGCAGCCCTCTCCGACTAGCGGGTGGCTATGAGCAGTTCTTC
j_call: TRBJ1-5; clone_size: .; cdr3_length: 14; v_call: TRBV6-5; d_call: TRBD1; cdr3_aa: CASSQDRGDQPQHF; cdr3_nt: TGTGCCAGCAGCCAGGACAGGGGAGATCAGCCCCAGCATTTT
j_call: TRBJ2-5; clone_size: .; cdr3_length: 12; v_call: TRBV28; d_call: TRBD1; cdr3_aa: CASRTGGETQYF; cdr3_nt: TGTGCCAGCAGAACAGGGGGGGAGACCCAGTACTTC
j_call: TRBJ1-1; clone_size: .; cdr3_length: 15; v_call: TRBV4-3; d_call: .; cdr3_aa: CASSRLMAMNTEAFF; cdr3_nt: TGCGCCAGCAGCCGACTCATGGCTATGAACACTGAAGCTTTCTTT
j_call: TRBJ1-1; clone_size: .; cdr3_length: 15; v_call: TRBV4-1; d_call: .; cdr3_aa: CASSPRRGKNTEAFF; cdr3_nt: TGCGCCAGCAGCCCCCGGCGGGGGAAGAACACTGAAGCTTTCTTT
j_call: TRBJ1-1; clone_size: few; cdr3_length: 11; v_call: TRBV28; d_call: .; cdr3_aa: CASSFFNEAFF; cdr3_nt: TGTGCCAGCAGTTTTTTTAATGAAGCTTTCTTT